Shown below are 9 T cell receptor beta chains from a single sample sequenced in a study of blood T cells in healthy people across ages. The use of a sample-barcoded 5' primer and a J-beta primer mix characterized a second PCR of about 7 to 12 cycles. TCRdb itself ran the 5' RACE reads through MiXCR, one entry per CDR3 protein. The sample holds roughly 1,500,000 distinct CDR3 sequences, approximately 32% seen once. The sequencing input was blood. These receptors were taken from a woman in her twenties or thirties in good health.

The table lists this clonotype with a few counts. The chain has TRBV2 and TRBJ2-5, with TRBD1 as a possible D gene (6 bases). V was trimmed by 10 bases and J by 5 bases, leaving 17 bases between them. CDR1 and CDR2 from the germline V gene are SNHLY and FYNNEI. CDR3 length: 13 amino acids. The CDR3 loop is CAISLTGSETQYF. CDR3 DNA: TGTGCCATTTCCCTCACAGGGTCGGAGACCCAGTACTTC.

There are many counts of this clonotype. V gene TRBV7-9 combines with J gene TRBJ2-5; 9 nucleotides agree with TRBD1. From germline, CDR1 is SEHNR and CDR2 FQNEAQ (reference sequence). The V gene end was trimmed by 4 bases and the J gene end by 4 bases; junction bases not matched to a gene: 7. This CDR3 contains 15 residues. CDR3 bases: TGTGCCAGCAGCTCCGGACAGGGGTCTGGAGAGACCCAGTACTTC. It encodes CASSSGQGSGETQYF.

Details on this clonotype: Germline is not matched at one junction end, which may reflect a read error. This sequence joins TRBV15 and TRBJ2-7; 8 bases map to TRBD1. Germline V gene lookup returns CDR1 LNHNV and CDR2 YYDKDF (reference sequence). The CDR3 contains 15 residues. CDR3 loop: CATSIDRGTSYERYF. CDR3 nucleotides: TGTGCCACCAGCATAGACAGGGGTACCTCCTACGAGCGGTACTTC.

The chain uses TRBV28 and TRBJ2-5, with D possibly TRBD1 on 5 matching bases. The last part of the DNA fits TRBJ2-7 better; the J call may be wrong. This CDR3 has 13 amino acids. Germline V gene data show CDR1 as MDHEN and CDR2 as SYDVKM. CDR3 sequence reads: CASSSGQACEQYF. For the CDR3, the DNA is TGTGCCAGCAGTTCCGGACAAGCCTGCGAGCAGTACTTC.

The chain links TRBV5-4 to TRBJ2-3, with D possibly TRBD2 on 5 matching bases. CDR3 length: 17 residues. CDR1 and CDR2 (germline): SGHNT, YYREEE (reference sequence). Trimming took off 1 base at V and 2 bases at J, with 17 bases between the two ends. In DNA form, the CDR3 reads TGTGCCAGCAGCTTGTCAGAGCGGCCTCTATCCACAGATACGCAGTATTTT. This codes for CASSLSERPLSTDTQYF. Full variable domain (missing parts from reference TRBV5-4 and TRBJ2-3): ETGVTQSPTHLIKTRGQQVTLRCSSQSGHNTVSWYQQALGQGPQFIFQYYREEENGRGNFPPRFSGLQFPNYSSELNVNALELDDSALYLCASSLSERPLSTDTQYFGPGTRLTVL.

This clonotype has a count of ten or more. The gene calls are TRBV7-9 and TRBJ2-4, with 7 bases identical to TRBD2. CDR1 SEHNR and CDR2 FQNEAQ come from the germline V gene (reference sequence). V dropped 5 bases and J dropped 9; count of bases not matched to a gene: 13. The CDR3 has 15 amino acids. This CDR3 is CASSPRGGPMPIQYF. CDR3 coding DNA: TGTGCCAGCAGCCCTAGGGGAGGGCCCATGCCCATTCAGTACTTC.

DNA for the CDR3: TGTGCCAGCAGCGCAGGGGGGACTACCAACGAAGAGACCCAGTACTTC. It specifies CASSAGGTTNEETQYF. V is TRBV9 and J is TRBJ2-5; D possibly uses TRBD1 or TRBD2 (7 bases each). The CDR3 covers 16 residues. V was clipped by 3 bases and J by 3 bases, with 18 bases between them. Germline V gene data show CDR1 as SGDLS and CDR2 as YYNGEE.

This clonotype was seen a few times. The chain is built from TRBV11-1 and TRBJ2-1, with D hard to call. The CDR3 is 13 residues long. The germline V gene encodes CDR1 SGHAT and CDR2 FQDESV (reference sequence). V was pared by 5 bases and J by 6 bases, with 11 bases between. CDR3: CASSLGPANEQFF. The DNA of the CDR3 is TGTGCCAGCAGCCTAGGGCCAGCCAATGAGCAGTTCTTC.

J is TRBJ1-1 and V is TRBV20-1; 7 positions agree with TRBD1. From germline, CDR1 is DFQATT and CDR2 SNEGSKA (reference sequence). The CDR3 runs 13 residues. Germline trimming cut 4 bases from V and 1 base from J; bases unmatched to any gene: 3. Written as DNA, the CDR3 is TGCAGTGCTAAGGACAGGACGAACACTGAAGCTTTCTTT. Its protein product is CSAKDRTNTEAFF.